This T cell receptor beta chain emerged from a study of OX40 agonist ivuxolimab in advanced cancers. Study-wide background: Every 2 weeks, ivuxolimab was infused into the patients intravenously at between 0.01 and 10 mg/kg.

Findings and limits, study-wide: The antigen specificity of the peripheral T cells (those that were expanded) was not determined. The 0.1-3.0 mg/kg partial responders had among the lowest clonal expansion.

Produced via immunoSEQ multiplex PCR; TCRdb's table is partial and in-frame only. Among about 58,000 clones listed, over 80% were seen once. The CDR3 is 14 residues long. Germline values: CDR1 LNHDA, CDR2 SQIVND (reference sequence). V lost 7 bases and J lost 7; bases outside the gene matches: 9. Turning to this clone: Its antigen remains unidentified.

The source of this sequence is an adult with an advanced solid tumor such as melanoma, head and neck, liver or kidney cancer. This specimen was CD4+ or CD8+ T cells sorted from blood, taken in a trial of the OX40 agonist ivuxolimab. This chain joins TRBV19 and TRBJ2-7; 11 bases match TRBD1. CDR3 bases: TGTGCCAGTAAAACAGGACAGGGGGCGCGAGAGCAGTACTTC. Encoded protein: CASKTGQGAREQYF.